This is a list of T cell receptor beta chains from one sample in a study of spatial heterogeneity in lung cancer. One entry per CDR3 protein, called by TCRdb with MiXCR from the 5' RACE reads. The data hold 49,000 or so distinct CDR3 sequences, with 12% observed a single time. The sample consisted of PBMCs, taken at surgery. All receptors come from a female donor with early-stage non-small cell lung cancer. Both conserved end residues are part of each CDR3. The D gene is left open where the match is weak.

cdr3_aa,j_call,v_call,cdr3_length,d_call
CAISRQGANTGELFF,TRBJ2-2,TRBV10-3,15,TRBD1
CASSLEQRNQPQHF,TRBJ1-5,TRBV27,14,.
CASIPGAGFTDTQYF,TRBJ2-3,TRBV6-2/TRBV6-3,15,.
CSASGTRQFF,TRBJ2-1,TRBV20-1,10,.
CAIKDRVNTEAFF,TRBJ1-1,TRBV28,13,TRBD1
CASSLLAGATYEQYF,TRBJ2-7,TRBV19,15,TRBD2
CSAEGQTSRTIYF,TRBJ1-3,TRBV20-1,13,TRBD1
CASSSGLAGGLRNTQYF,TRBJ2-3,TRBV12-3/TRBV12-4,17,TRBD2
CASSIGQGIDYGYTF,TRBJ1-2,TRBV19,15,.
CASRTGDNNSPLHF,TRBJ1-6,TRBV2,14,TRBD1
CASSQRTGAYNSPLHF,TRBJ1-6,TRBV6-5,16,TRBD1
CSARGSEGNQETQYF,TRBJ2-5,TRBV20-1,15,.
CASTHGNLNTGELFF,TRBJ2-2,TRBV19,15,.
CASSYRGGIGNEQFF,TRBJ2-1,TRBV6-5,15,TRBD2
CASSVDGQGKTLHF,TRBJ1-6,TRBV9,14,TRBD1
CASSLAARGPGNTIYF,TRBJ1-3,TRBV7-2,16,.
CASSLDSGANVLTF,TRBJ2-6,TRBV5-1,14,.
CASKAGPNTEAFF,TRBJ1-1,TRBV6-2/TRBV6-3,13,.
CASSRQGPYEQYF,TRBJ2-7,TRBV12-3/TRBV12-4,13,TRBD1
CASGLVGGYNEQFF,TRBJ2-1,TRBV12-3/TRBV12-4,14,.
CASSQLTGLAFSSGANVLTF,TRBJ2-6,TRBV3-1,20,TRBD2
CASSADSGETQYF,TRBJ2-5,TRBV9,13,TRBD2
CSVGRSGANVLTF,TRBJ2-6,TRBV29-1,13,.
CASSMTGVGETQYF,TRBJ2-5,TRBV12-3/TRBV12-4,14,.
CSAPETGHANYGYTF,TRBJ1-2,TRBV29-1,15,.
CASSYRDRGPFLSNQPQHF,TRBJ1-5,TRBV5-6,19,TRBD1
CASTPGQGNYGYTF,TRBJ1-2,TRBV6-2/TRBV6-3,14,TRBD1
CAIGTGNYEQYF,TRBJ2-7,TRBV10-3,12,TRBD1
CASSSLPRQGANYGYTF,TRBJ1-2,TRBV28,17,TRBD1
CSARKAGATDTQYF,TRBJ2-3,TRBV20-1,14,TRBD2
CASSKEFGITGELFF,TRBJ2-2,TRBV21-1,15,.
CASSPSGTGLQQPQHF,TRBJ1-5,TRBV7-9,16,TRBD1
CASSYLQENTEAFF,TRBJ1-1,TRBV6-2/TRBV6-3,14,.
CASSLDGQGGAFF,TRBJ1-1,TRBV11-2,13,TRBD1
CASSLQAGSEAFF,TRBJ1-1,TRBV27,13,.
CASSNRLGGDTQYF,TRBJ2-3,TRBV6-2/TRBV6-3,14,.
CASSGNRVYYEQYF,TRBJ2-7,TRBV7-7,14,.
CASSSDGSNQPQHF,TRBJ1-5,TRBV12-3/TRBV12-4,14,.
CSVRTGGLGEQYF,TRBJ2-7,TRBV29-1,13,TRBD1
CASSPSRGLLNSGANVLTF,TRBJ2-6,TRBV4-3,19,.
CASSSRVPNTGELFF,TRBJ2-2,TRBV12-3/TRBV12-4,15,.